In its sample, the clone carrying this TCR beta chain was seen a few times. Amplification targeted TCR beta CDR3 regions from RNA transcripts. HTBI primers were employed in a first-round RT-PCR of the TCR CDR3. MiXCR, applied by TCRdb to the multiplex PCR reads, yields one record per CDR3 protein. Counted here are approximately 870,000 distinct CDR3 sequences, more than 30% occurring once; the ten biggest clones make up 7.5% to 9.5%. V dropped 8 bases and J dropped 7; count of bases not matched to a gene: 17. The CDR3 is 17 amino acids. Germline assignment: CDR1 SGHTA and CDR2 FQGNSA. The data derive from a study of T cells in Graves' hyperthyroidism and ophthalmopathy. Exclusion followed for patients with uncontrolled infection, other autoimmune disease, pregnancy or lactation.

The TCR originated in a man aged 18 to 29 with Graves' hyperthyroidism. The sequenced sample was blood. V and J are TRBV7-2 and TRBJ2-2; 9 nucleotides agree with TRBD2. In DNA, the CDR3 is TGTGCCAGCGGGTTACCCCTCGGCGGGAGGGCCGACGGGGAGCTGTTTTTT. Encoded protein: CASGLPLGGRADGELFF.